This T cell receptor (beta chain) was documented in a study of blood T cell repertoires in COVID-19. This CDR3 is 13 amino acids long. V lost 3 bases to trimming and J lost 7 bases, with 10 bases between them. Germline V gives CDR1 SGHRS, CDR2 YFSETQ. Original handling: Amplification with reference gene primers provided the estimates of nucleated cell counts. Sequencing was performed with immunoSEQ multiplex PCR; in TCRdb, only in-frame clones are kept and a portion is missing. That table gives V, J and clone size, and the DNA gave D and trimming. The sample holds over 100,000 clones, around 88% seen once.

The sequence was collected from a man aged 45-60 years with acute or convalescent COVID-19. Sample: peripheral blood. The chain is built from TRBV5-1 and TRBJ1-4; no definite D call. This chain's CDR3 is CASSSYPGEKLFF. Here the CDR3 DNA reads TGCGCCAGCAGCTCATACCCAGGTGAAAAACTGTTTTTT.